The rows below give T cell receptor beta chains drawn from one sample of a study of OX40 agonist ivuxolimab in advanced cancers. Clones were sequenced by immunoSEQ multiplex PCR, and TCRdb holds only the in-frame ones, with some missing. Seen here are about 78,000 clones, around 91% observed once, and the top ten hold about 2.8%. Specimen: CD4+ or CD8+ T cells sorted from blood, collected in a trial of the OX40 agonist ivuxolimab. Receptor source: an adult with an advanced solid tumor such as melanoma, head and neck, liver or kidney cancer. Both conserved end residues are part of each CDR3. A D gene is named only where the DNA matches it firmly. Only part of the rows carry a size: once, few, many, or a class if the clone is expanded.

cdr3_nt cdr3_aa j_call clone_size v_call d_call
TGCAGCGTTGCCCCCGCGGGGGCGGGAGAGACCCAGTACTTC CSVAPAGAGETQYF TRBJ2-5 - TRBV29-1 -
TGTGCCAGCAGCGTAGGCGGGAGATGGGATACGCAGTATTTT CASSVGGRWDTQYF TRBJ2-3 - TRBV9 TRBD2
TGTGCCAGCAGCCAAGGGACTAGCGGAGATACGCAGTATTTT CASSQGTSGDTQYF TRBJ2-3 - TRBV4-2 TRBD2
TGTGCCAGCAGTGCGGACAGGGGCGATCAGCCCCAGCATTTT CASSADRGDQPQHF TRBJ1-5 few TRBV2 TRBD1
TGTGCCATCGCATGTTTGAGGGCGGCTAGCGAGCAGTACTTC CAIACLRAASEQYF TRBJ2-7 few TRBV6-4 -
TGTGCCAGCTCTAGACAGGGGGCGCGGGCACCCCTCCACTTT CASSRQGARAPLHF TRBJ1-6 - TRBV6-5 TRBD1
TGTGCCAGCAGCCCTCTGGGGGGAGGTGACTATGGCTACACCTTC CASSPLGGGDYGYTF TRBJ1-2 - TRBV5-4 -
TGCGCCAGCAGCCCAGGGACAGGGACTCAGCCCCAGCATTTT CASSPGTGTQPQHF TRBJ1-5 few TRBV5-1 TRBD1
TGTGCCAGCAGCGTAGCGGGGGGCCAGAACACCGGGGAGCTGTTTTTT CASSVAGGQNTGELFF TRBJ2-2 - TRBV9 -
TGCAGCGTTGACAGGGTCAACACTGAAGCTTTCTTT CSVDRVNTEAFF TRBJ1-1 - TRBV29-1 -
TGTGCCAGCAGACTTACGGCGACTAGCTCTTACTACAATGAGCAGTTCTTC CASRLTATSSYYNEQFF TRBJ2-1 - TRBV27 TRBD2
TGTGCCAGCAGCTTAGTCCCAAGGGAGACCCAGTACTTC CASSLVPRETQYF TRBJ2-5 - TRBV7-9 -
TGTGCCAGCAGCTTGGGGGACAGGGGGGGCACTGAAGCTTTCTTT CASSLGDRGGTEAFF TRBJ1-1 - TRBV5-8 TRBD1
TGCGGAACAAGGAGGGGGCATCAGCCCCAGCATTTT CGTRRGHQPQHF TRBJ1-5 - TRBV29-1 TRBD1
TGTGCCAGCTCACCAGTGCCTGGGGGCTATGGCTACACCTTC CASSPVPGGYGYTF TRBJ1-2 - TRBV18 -
TGCAGCGTTGGGTGGACTAGCGACTTTAACAATGAGCAGTTCTTC CSVGWTSDFNNEQFF TRBJ2-1 - TRBV29-1 TRBD2
TGTGCCAGTAGTATAGCCCAGGGTCTCTATGGCTACACCTTC CASSIAQGLYGYTF TRBJ1-2 - TRBV19 -
TGTGCCAGCAGAACCGGGCCCCGAAGGGAAACTGAAGCTTTCTTT CASRTGPRRETEAFF TRBJ1-1 once TRBV6-7 -
TGTGCCAGCAGCTTAGTTCGGGTCTCGATCACCGGGGAGCTGTTTTTT CASSLVRVSITGELFF TRBJ2-2 - TRBV7-9 -
TGTGCCAGCAGCCAGACAGGGGATTCACCCCTCCACTTT CASSQTGDSPLHF TRBJ1-6 - TRBV6-5 TRBD1
TGTGCCAGCAGGAGGTCTGGGGCCAACGTCCTGACTTTC CASRRSGANVLTF TRBJ2-6 - TRBV27 -
TGCGCCAGCAGCTTGGGAGGGTATAGCAATCAGCCCCAGCATTTT CASSLGGYSNQPQHF TRBJ1-5 - TRBV5-1 -
TGTGCCAGCAGTCCCTACGGGACGAGAACACGTAATGAGCAGTTCTTC CASSPYGTRTRNEQFF TRBJ2-1 - TRBV27 -
TGTGCCAGTAGCCCCCGTCGGGGAGACTCCTACGAGCAGTACTTC CASSPRRGDSYEQYF TRBJ2-7 - TRBV19 -
TGTGCCAGCAGCTTCCGGACAGGGGATTATGAAAAACTGTTTTTT CASSFRTGDYEKLFF TRBJ1-4 - TRBV5-6 TRBD1
TGTGCCAGCAGTTACCAAAGTTCGGATCAGCAGTTCTTC CASSYQSSDQQFF TRBJ2-1 - TRBV6-6 -
TGTGCTAGCAGCCCTCAACTCGGAAGCGGGGGGGCTTGGGATACGCAGTATTTT CASSPQLGSGGAWDTQYF TRBJ2-3 - TRBV7-7 TRBD2
TGCGCCAGCAGCTTGGCATCGGGGGGTCAAGAGACCCAGTACTTC CASSLASGGQETQYF TRBJ2-5 - TRBV5-1 TRBD2
TGCAGCGTTTCCCTCTCGGGACAGGGGTGGTCCTACGAGCAGTACTTC CSVSLSGQGWSYEQYF TRBJ2-7 - TRBV29-1 TRBD1
TGTGCCAGCAGTCCAATCGCCCCGACACGGACCTACAATGAGCAGTTCTTC CASSPIAPTRTYNEQFF TRBJ2-1 - TRBV27 -
TGTGCCAGCAGCTCGGGGCTAGATTCACCCCTCCACTTT CASSSGLDSPLHF TRBJ1-6 - TRBV7-8 -
TGTGCCGCCCGGGGATATAACTCGAACACTGAAGCTTTCTTT CAARGYNSNTEAFF TRBJ1-1 - TRBV28 -
TGTGCCAGCAGCTTTATTGGGGAGACCCAGTACTTC CASSFIGETQYF TRBJ2-5 once TRBV5-5 -
TGTGCCATCAAGAGGGGGGGAGGTCAGCCCCAGCATTTT CAIKRGGGQPQHF TRBJ1-5 - TRBV6-6 -
TGCGCCAGCAGCCAACGGGGGGAACCTAGCACAGATACGCAGTATTTT CASSQRGEPSTDTQYF TRBJ2-3 - TRBV4-1 TRBD2
TGTGCCAGCTCACCAAAATACACGCCGAATAGCAATCAGCCCCAGCATTTT CASSPKYTPNSNQPQHF TRBJ1-5 - TRBV18 -
TGTGCCAGCAGCTTAGGGGACAACTACGAGCAGTACTTC CASSLGDNYEQYF TRBJ2-7 - TRBV11-2 -
TGTGCCAGCAGCTTGGGACTGAGGGAAGAGACCCAGTACTTC CASSLGLREETQYF TRBJ2-5 once TRBV5-4 -
TGCGCCAGCAGCCAACCGTTCCGGGACAGGGCCATAGGGACCCAGTACTTC CASSQPFRDRAIGTQYF TRBJ2-5 - TRBV4-1 TRBD1
TGTGCCAGTAGTCTATCAGGACCGACGAATGAAAAACTGTTTTTT CASSLSGPTNEKLFF TRBJ1-4 - TRBV19 -
TGTGCCAGCAGTTCTCAGGGGTATGAGGGAAACACCATATATTTT CASSSQGYEGNTIYF TRBJ1-3 - TRBV6-5 -
TGTGCCAGCACCAAACAGCACGGGGTAGGGACTGAAGCTTTCTTT CASTKQHGVGTEAFF TRBJ1-1 - TRBV7-9 -
TGTGCCAGCAGCTTAGAGGGAGGGGTTTTAAGCTATGGCTACACCTTC CASSLEGGVLSYGYTF TRBJ1-2 - TRBV11-2 -
TGCGCCAGCAGTTTCCTAAGTGAGCAGTTCTTC CASSFLSEQFF TRBJ2-1 - TRBV5-1 -
TGCGCCAGCAGCTCCCGGACAGGCGTCTACGAGCAGTACTTC CASSSRTGVYEQYF TRBJ2-7 - TRBV5-1 TRBD1